Below are 18 T cell receptor beta chains sequenced from a single sample in a study of cytomegalovirus exposure and HLA in healthy donors. Primers for the PCR totalled 60 Vbeta and 13 Jbeta. The protocol was immunoSEQ multiplex PCR, while the TCRdb copy is restricted to in-frame clones and leaves out a portion. The data contain about 180,000 clones, over 65% of them singletons. The sequencing input was PBMCs. Receptors were obtained from a man aged 55 to 69 in good health and CMV-seronegative.

The sample holds a few counts of this clone. CDR3 residues: CASSFKSGGYGYTF. CDR3 in DNA: TGTGCCAGCAGCTTTAAATCAGGGGGCTATGGCTACACCTTC. This sequence joins TRBV5-4 and TRBJ1-2; 7 bases line up with TRBD1. Germline V lookup: CDR1 SGHNT, CDR2 YYREEE (reference sequence). The CDR3 has 14 amino acids. V lost 2 bases to trimming and J lost 4 bases; unmatched junction nucleotides: 5.

The chain employs TRBV5-4 and TRBJ2-3, with 10 bases fitting TRBD2. Germline CDR1 SGHNT, CDR2 YYREEE (reference sequence). The CDR3 has 16 residues. Trimming took 0 bases from V and 0 from J; bases not matched to a gene: 1. The CDR3 region is CASSLETSGSTDTQYF. The DNA for the CDR3 is TGTGCCAGCAGCTTGGAGACTAGCGGGAGCACAGATACGCAGTATTTT.

J is TRBJ1-2 and V is TRBV19, with D perhaps matching TRBD1 (5 bases). V was cut by 7 bases and J by 4 bases, with 16 bases left in between. CDR3 length: 14 residues. CDR1 and CDR2 from the germline V gene are LNHDA and SQIVND (reference sequence). The CDR3 nucleotides read TGTGCCAGTACGGAGGGGCTCTTAGGCTATGGCTACACCTTC. Protein sequence: CASTEGLLGYGYTF.

J is TRBJ2-5 and V is TRBV29-1, with 7 nucleotides matching TRBD1. This CDR3 spans 13 amino acids. J gave up 4 bases and V 4 bases, and 6 bases lay outside the gene matches. CDR1 and CDR2 from the germline V gene are SQVTM and ANQGSEA. As DNA, the CDR3 is TGCAGCGTTGGGGGAGCAGGGGGAGAGACCCAGTACTTC. As protein: CSVGGAGGETQYF.

The V call is TRBV19, the J call TRBJ1-3; TRBD1 might be the D (6 bases). The V end was cut by 6 bases, the J end by 4 bases, with 7 bases between. The CDR3 spans 12 residues. The V gene's germline CDR1 is LNHDA and CDR2 SQIVND (reference sequence). In DNA, the CDR3 is TGTGCCAGTAGCGGACAGGGAAACACCATATATTTT. Its translation: CASSGQGNTIYF.

V and J are TRBV2 and TRBJ2-3; D remains unclear. The CDR3 totals 14 residues. Trimming took off 5 bases at V and 4 bases at J, with 13 bases between the two ends. The germline V gene encodes CDR1 SNHLY and CDR2 FYNNEI. The CDR3: CASSSETESDTQYF. CDR3 bases: TGTGCCAGCAGTTCCGAAACTGAGTCAGATACGCAGTATTTT.

The chain recombines TRBV7-9 with TRBJ2-3; 8 bases are a match to TRBD1. Germline V gives CDR1 SEHNR, CDR2 FQNEAQ (reference sequence). This CDR3 comprises 15 residues. V shed 5 bases and J 2 bases; nucleotides not matched to a gene: 6. DNA of the CDR3: TGTGCCAGCAGCCCGACAGGGGCCTCCACAGATACGCAGTATTTT. Translation gives CASSPTGASTDTQYF.

This chain connects TRBV13 to TRBJ2-3; the match to TRBD2 covers 9 bases. Germline CDR1 and CDR2: PRHDT and FYEKMQ (reference sequence). The CDR3 is made up of 16 amino acids. V dropped 5 bases and J dropped 4; count of bases not matched to a gene: 10. CDR3 sequence reads: CASSPGTSTLADTQYF. The CDR3 nucleotides read TGTGCCAGCAGCCCTGGGACTAGCACTCTGGCAGATACGCAGTATTTT.

The chain carries TRBV10-3 and TRBJ2-7, with a tentative D call TRBD2 (6 bases). V lost 3 bases, J lost 3 bases, and 12 bases lay in between. Germline-derived CDR1 and CDR2 are ENHRY and SYGVKD. CDR3 length: 14 amino acids. CDR3 amino acids: CAISDSGSIYEQYF. The CDR3 DNA reads as TGTGCCATCAGTGATTCCGGGAGTATCTACGAGCAGTACTTC.

V and J are TRBV5-4 and TRBJ2-1, with 9 nucleotides matching TRBD1. Trimming took 3 bases from V and 9 from J; bases not matched to a gene: 10. Germline assignment: CDR1 SGHNT and CDR2 YYREEE (reference sequence). The CDR3 loop spans 15 amino acids. CDR3: CASSSDRGPMGEQFF. The CDR3 DNA sequence: TGTGCCAGCAGCTCGGACAGGGGTCCTATGGGTGAGCAGTTCTTC. Full variable domain (missing parts from reference TRBV5-4 and TRBJ2-1): ETGVTQSPTHLIKTRGQQVTLRCSSQSGHNTVSWYQQALGQGPQFIFQYYREEENGRGNFPPRFSGLQFPNYSSELNVNALELDDSALYLCASSSDRGPMGEQFFGPGTRLTVL.

This clone was observed a single time. The chain links TRBV19 to TRBJ1-3; 9 bases are shared with TRBD1. Germline lookup yields CDR1 LNHDA and CDR2 SQIVND (reference sequence). V trimming: 7 bases; J trimming: 0 bases; junction bases outside the gene matches: 7. The CDR3 totals 16 residues. The CDR3 bases are TGTGCCAGTACCGGGGGACAGGGCCACTCTGGAAACACCATATATTTT. Translation gives CASTGGQGHSGNTIYF. Full variable domain (outside the CDR3, taken from reference TRBV19 and TRBJ1-3): DGGITQSPKYLFRKEGQNVTLSCEQNLNHDAMYWYRQDPGQGLRLIYYSQIVNDFQKGDIAEGYSVSREKKESFPLTVTSAQKNPTAFYLCASTGGQGHSGNTIYFGEGSWLTVV.

This chain links TRBV7-9 with TRBJ2-7, with 7 bases fitting TRBD1. This CDR3 is 14 amino acids long. Looked up from germline, CDR1 is SEHNR and CDR2 is FQNEAQ (reference sequence). The trim removed 1 base at V and 5 bases at J, leaving 5 bases unmatched. CDR3 bases: TGTGCCAGCAGCTTAGGGGACAGCCGGGACGAGCAGTACTTC. Translating it yields CASSLGDSRDEQYF.

This clone has only a few counts. The identical CDR3 is also encoded by other nucleotide sequences in the sample. The chain is built from TRBV2 and TRBJ2-6; 9 bases fit TRBD1. This CDR3 has 16 amino acids. The ends lost 2 bases at V and 2 bases at J; junction bases unmatched: 1. Per the germline V gene, CDR1 is SNHLY and CDR2 is FYNNEI. CDR3 DNA sequence: TGTGCCAGCAGTGAAACAGGGGGCGCTGGGGCCAACGTCCTGACTTTC. It yields the protein CASSETGGAGANVLTF.

This clone was counted between two and nine times. The chain uses TRBV4-1 and TRBJ1-1; D is perhaps TRBD1 (5 bases). V lost 0 bases and J 5 bases, leaving 13 bases between the germline ends. CDR3 length: 15 amino acids. Per the germline V gene, CDR1 is MGHRA and CDR2 is YSYEKL. In DNA form, the CDR3 reads TGCGCCAGCAGCCAAGACGTGGGACTGGCGACTGAAGCTTTCTTT. Amino acids: CASSQDVGLATEAFF.

Only a few counts were recorded for this clone. The V and J genes are TRBV19 and TRBJ2-5; D is possibly TRBD1 (6 bases). V was cut by 5 bases and J by 2 bases, with 18 bases left in between. Germline assignment: CDR1 LNHDA and CDR2 SQIVND (reference sequence). The CDR3 is 16 amino acids. As DNA, the CDR3 is TGTGCCAGTAGTCCCCGATCACAGGGTCTGCAAGAGACCCAGTACTTC. This gives the protein CASSPRSQGLQETQYF.

The chain uses TRBV7-9 and TRBJ1-2; D gene uncertain. Trimming took 1 base from V and 8 from J, leaving 8 bases between them. The CDR3 length is 12 residues. The germline gives CDR1 SEHNR, CDR2 FQNEAQ (reference sequence). The CDR3, as DNA: TGTGCCAGCAGCTTAGATCGGGAAGGCTACACCTTC. It specifies CASSLDREGYTF.

The V gene is TRBV27, the J gene TRBJ2-2; TRBD2 aligns across 7 bases. The V gene's germline CDR1 is MNHEY and CDR2 SMNVEV (reference sequence). Unmatched junction bases numbered 5, after V lost 6 bases and J lost 7 bases. This CDR3 is 13 amino acids long. CDR3 loop: CASRPWEGGELFF. CDR3 nucleotide sequence: TGTGCCAGCAGACCGTGGGAGGGCGGGGAGCTGTTTTTT.

The chain employs TRBV19 and TRBJ2-1; weak D call: TRBD1 (8 bases). Trimming left V 3 bases short and J 3 bases short, with 12 bases between. The V gene's germline CDR1 is LNHDA and CDR2 SQIVND (reference sequence). The CDR3 is 15 residues long. CDR3 in DNA: TGTGCCAGTAGTATTACAGGGGGGGGCTACAATGAGCAGTTCTTC. Translated, it gives CASSITGGGYNEQFF.